This T cell receptor (beta chain) derives from a study of T cell repertoires in cytomegalovirus infection. This clonotype has just a few counts. Trimming pared 6 bases from V and 7 bases from J, leaving 15 bases between. Germline-derived CDR1 and CDR2 are SNHLY and FYNNEI. This CDR3 is built from 14 residues. TCRdb used MiXCR to reprocess the reads, holding one entry per CDR3 protein. Of 150,000 to 200,000 distinct CDR3 sequences listed, roughly 27% are singletons. The chain uses TRBV2 and TRBJ1-4, with D possibly TRBD1 on 6 matching bases. The source of this sequence is a human donor in good health (CMV status not recorded). Some clones in this sample may be carry-over from other donors' samples. The sequenced sample consisted of PBMCs. In nucleotides, the CDR3 is TGTGCCAGCAGCGGTAACAGGGATTCTGAAAAACTGTTTTTT. Its protein is CASSGNRDSEKLFF.